These T cell receptor beta chains were read from a single sample in a study of OX40 agonist ivuxolimab in advanced cancers. Measured with immunoSEQ multiplex PCR; TCRdb has only the in-frame clones, and not every one. The sample holds over 25,000 clones, approximately 78% seen once. Sequenced here: CD4+ or CD8+ T cells sorted from blood, sampled in a trial of the OX40 agonist ivuxolimab. The receptors were sampled from an adult with an advanced solid tumor such as melanoma, head and neck, liver or kidney cancer. Both conserved end residues are part of each CDR3.

V gene	J gene	CDR3 protein
TRBV13	TRBJ2-1	CASSNGGEYNEQFF
TRBV7-7	TRBJ2-3	CASSPSLTDTQYF
TRBV9	TRBJ2-7	CASSGDTPYEQYF
TRBV28	TRBJ1-3	CASSLDPPDRGSGNTIYF
TRBV4-3	TRBJ2-3	CASSQGVASTDTQYF
TRBV2	TRBJ1-1	CASSEATTTEAFF
TRBV11-2	TRBJ2-1	CASSLDARGRDNEQFF
TRBV9	TRBJ1-1	CASSPGDSYTEAFF
TRBV28	TRBJ2-7	CASSILSYEQYF
TRBV6-4	TRBJ2-1	CASSPGLAGDEQFF
TRBV7-8	TRBJ1-1	CASSSTGETMNTEAFF